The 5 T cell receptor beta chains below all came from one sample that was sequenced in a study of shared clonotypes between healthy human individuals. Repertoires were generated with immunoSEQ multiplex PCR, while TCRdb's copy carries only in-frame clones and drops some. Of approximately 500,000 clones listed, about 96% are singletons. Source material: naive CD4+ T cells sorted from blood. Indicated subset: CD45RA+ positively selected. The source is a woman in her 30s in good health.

CDR3 loop: CASSLSLHQPQHF. The CDR3 nucleotides read TGTGCCAGCAGTTTATCCTTACACCAGCCCCAGCATTTT. The rearrangement links TRBV27 to TRBJ1-5; D uncertain. With 0 bases removed from V and 7 bases from J, the gap between germline ends came to 7 bases. The CDR3 contains 13 residues. Looked up from germline, CDR1 is MNHEY and CDR2 is SMNVEV (reference sequence).

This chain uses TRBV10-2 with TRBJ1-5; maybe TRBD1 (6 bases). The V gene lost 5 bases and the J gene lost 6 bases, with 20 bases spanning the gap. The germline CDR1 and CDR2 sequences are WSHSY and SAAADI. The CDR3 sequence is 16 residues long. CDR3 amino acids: CASSLGARGMGQPQHF. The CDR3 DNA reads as TGCGCCAGCAGTCTGGGGGCCCGGGGTATGGGTCAGCCCCAGCATTTT.

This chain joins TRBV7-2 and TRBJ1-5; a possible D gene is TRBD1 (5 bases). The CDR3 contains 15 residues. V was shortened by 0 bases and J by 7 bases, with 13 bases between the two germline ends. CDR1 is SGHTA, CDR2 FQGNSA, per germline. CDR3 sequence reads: CASSLAKGRGQPQHF. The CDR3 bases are TGTGCCAGCAGCTTAGCAAAGGGACGGGGGCAGCCCCAGCATTTT.

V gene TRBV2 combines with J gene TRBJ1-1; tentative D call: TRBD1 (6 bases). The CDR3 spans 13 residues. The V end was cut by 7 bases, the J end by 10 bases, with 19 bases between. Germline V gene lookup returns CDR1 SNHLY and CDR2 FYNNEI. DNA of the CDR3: TGTGCCAGCATGGGGTTTGGGGACAAGTCAGCTTTCTTT. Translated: CASMGFGDKSAFF.

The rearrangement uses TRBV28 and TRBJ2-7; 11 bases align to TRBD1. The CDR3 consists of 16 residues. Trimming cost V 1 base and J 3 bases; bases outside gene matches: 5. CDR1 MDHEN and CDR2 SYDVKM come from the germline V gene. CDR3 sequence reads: CASSLSGTGGFYEQYF. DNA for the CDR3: TGTGCCAGCAGTTTATCAGGGACAGGGGGATTCTACGAGCAGTACTTC.